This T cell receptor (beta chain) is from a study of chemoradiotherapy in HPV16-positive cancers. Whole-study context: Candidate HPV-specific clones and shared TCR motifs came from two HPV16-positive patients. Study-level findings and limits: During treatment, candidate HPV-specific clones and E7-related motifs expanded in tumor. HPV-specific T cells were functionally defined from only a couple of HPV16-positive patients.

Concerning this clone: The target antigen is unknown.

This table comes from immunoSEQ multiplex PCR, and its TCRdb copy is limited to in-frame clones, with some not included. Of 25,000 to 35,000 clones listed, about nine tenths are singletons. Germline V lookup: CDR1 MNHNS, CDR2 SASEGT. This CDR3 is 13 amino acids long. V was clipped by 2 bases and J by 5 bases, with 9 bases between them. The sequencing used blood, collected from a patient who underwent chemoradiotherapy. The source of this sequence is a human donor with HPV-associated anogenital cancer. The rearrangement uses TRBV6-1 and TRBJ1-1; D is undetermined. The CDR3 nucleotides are TGTGCCAGCAGTGAATTGGGATTTACTGAAGCTTTCTTT. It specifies CASSELGFTEAFF.